What follows are 10 T cell receptor beta chains derived from one specimen sequenced in a study of blood T cell repertoires in COVID-19. Sequencing used immunoSEQ multiplex PCR; TCRdb keeps in-frame clones, though not all of them. The sample contains about 150,000 clones, 87% of which appear only once. Sequenced input: peripheral blood. The receptors originated from a woman aged 55 to 70 with active or convalescent COVID-19.

V gene TRBV19 combines with J gene TRBJ1-3; D is ambiguous. Germline V gene lookup returns CDR1 LNHDA and CDR2 SQIVND (reference sequence). CDR3 length equals 14 residues. Trimming took off 7 bases at V and 3 bases at J, with 13 bases between the two ends. The chain's CDR3 is CASTAPRGGNTIYF. In DNA form, the CDR3 reads TGTGCCAGTACGGCCCCCCGCGGTGGAAACACCATATATTTT.

The CDR3 nucleotides read TGTGCCAGCAGTGAGGGGGGGAACTATGGCTACACCTTC. It yields the protein CASSEGGNYGYTF. J is TRBJ1-2 and V is TRBV2; D perhaps matches TRBD1 (5 bases). V dropped 3 bases and J dropped 2 bases, with 7 bases sitting between them. Germline V gene lookup returns CDR1 SNHLY and CDR2 FYNNEI. The CDR3 loop spans 13 amino acids.

The chain couples TRBV5-5 to TRBJ2-5; TRBD1 might be the D (6 bases). Germline V gene sequence: CDR1 SGHKS, CDR2 YYEKEE (reference sequence). Deletions cut 4 bases from V and 1 base from J, with 8 bases between. This CDR3 is built from 13 residues. The chain's CDR3 is CASSQQGQETQYF. The DNA of the CDR3 is TGTGCCAGCAGCCAACAGGGCCAAGAGACCCAGTACTTC.

This clone was observed once. The gene calls are TRBV2 and TRBJ1-2, with 10 bases identical to TRBD1. This CDR3 is 15 amino acids long. Per germline, CDR1 SNHLY and CDR2 FYNNEI. With V trimmed by 6 bases and J by 8 bases, 12 bases remained unmatched. CDR3 bases: TGTGCCAGCAGCGCTACCCGACAGGGGGCTGGAGGCTACACCTTC. As protein: CASSATRQGAGGYTF.

The V call is TRBV4-3, the J call TRBJ1-1; 8 nucleotides align to TRBD1. Germline values: CDR1 LGHNA, CDR2 YSLEER. The CDR3 runs to 14 residues. V lost 4 bases and J lost 7; bases outside the gene matches: 8. The chain's CDR3 is CASSPGQGLIEAFF. CDR3 sequence (DNA): TGCGCCAGCAGCCCTGGACAGGGTTTGATTGAAGCTTTCTTT.

This chain connects TRBV19 to TRBJ1-5; a weak D match, TRBD1 (5 bases). Per the germline V gene, CDR1 is LNHDA and CDR2 is SQIVND (reference sequence). V was clipped by 4 bases and J by 1 base, with 14 bases between them. The CDR3 totals 16 residues. CDR3 amino acids: CASSTGPGLSNQPQHF. DNA of the CDR3: TGTGCCAGTAGTACCGGGCCGGGACTCAGCAATCAGCCCCAGCATTTT.

The chain links TRBV5-6 to TRBJ1-5, with TRBD1 matching over 9 bases. Germline CDR1 is SGHDT and CDR2 is YYEEEE. This CDR3 spans 14 amino acids. The V segment lost 3 bases and the J segment 7 bases; nucleotides outside the gene matches: 5. The CDR3 nucleotides are TGTGCCAGCAGCTGGGGACAGGGACAACAGCCCCAGCATTTT. This codes for CASSWGQGQQPQHF.

This chain links TRBV11-3 with TRBJ2-5; tentative D call: TRBD1 (5 bases). V was cut by 0 bases and J by 7 bases, with 9 bases left in between. The CDR3 sequence is 13 residues long. Germline-derived CDR1 and CDR2 are SGHNT and YENEEA. This CDR3 reads CASSLDRVGTQYF. DNA for the CDR3: TGTGCCAGCAGCTTAGACAGGGTTGGGACCCAGTACTTC. Filled out from reference TRBV11-3 and TRBJ2-5, the complete variable domain reads EAGVVQSPRYKIIEKKQPVAFWCNPISGHNTLYWYLQNLGQGPELLIRYENEEAVDDSQLPKDRFSAERLKGVDSTLKIQPAELGDSAVYLCASSLDRVGTQYFGPGTRLLVL.

This chain joins TRBV12-3 or TRBV12-4 and TRBJ1-2, with a tentative D call TRBD1 (5 bases). The CDR3 sequence is 13 residues long. V was clipped by 6 bases and J by 8 bases, with 16 bases between them. CDR3 region: CASSPTVTGGYTF. In DNA, the CDR3 is TGTGCCAGCAGCCCGACTGTAACAGGCGGCTACACCTTC.

The chain is built from TRBV6-2 or TRBV6-3 and TRBJ2-7, with D tentatively TRBD2 (5 bases). This CDR3 comprises 15 residues. V lost 3 bases and J 6 bases, leaving 18 bases between the germline ends. Germline V CDR1 and CDR2: MNHEY, SVGEGT. CDR3 sequence reads: CASSYAASRTGEQYF. The CDR3, as DNA: TGTGCCAGCAGTTATGCCGCTAGCAGGACGGGCGAGCAGTACTTC.